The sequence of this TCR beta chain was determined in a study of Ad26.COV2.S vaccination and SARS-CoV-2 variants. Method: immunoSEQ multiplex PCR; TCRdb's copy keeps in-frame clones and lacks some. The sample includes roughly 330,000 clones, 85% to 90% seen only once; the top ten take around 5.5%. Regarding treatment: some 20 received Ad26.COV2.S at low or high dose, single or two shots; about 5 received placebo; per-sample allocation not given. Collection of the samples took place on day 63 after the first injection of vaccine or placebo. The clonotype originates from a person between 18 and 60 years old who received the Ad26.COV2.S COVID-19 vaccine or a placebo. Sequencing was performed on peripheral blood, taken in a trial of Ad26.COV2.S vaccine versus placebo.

The CDR3 here is CASSVDIDYGYTF. The CDR3 DNA sequence: TGTGCCAGCAGCGTAGATATAGACTATGGCTACACCTTC. The chain couples TRBV9 to TRBJ1-2; D unresolved. The CDR3 runs 13 residues. V shed 0 bases and J shed 3 bases, with 6 bases lying between them. From germline, CDR1 is SGDLS and CDR2 YYNGEE.